The 20 T cell receptor beta chains reported below all come from one sample, sequenced in a study of blood T cell repertoires in COVID-19. Sequenced by immunoSEQ multiplex PCR; TCRdb stores in-frame clones only, minus some. The sample yields approximately 220,000 clones, 80% seen once. The specimen sequenced was PBMCs or T cells enriched from blood (not recorded which). The receptors stem from a middle-aged woman with acute COVID-19.

The V call is TRBV5-1, the J call TRBJ2-7, with D perhaps TRBD2 (6 bases). Between the trimmed V and J ends, which lost 0 bases and 2 bases, there was a span of 9 bases. The CDR3 contains 14 residues. CDR1 SGHRS and CDR2 YFSETQ come from the germline V gene. This CDR3 is CASSLGGDPYEQYF. CDR3 in DNA: TGCGCCAGCAGCTTGGGCGGGGACCCCTACGAGCAGTACTTC.

The genes are TRBV18 and TRBJ1-1, with D perhaps matching TRBD1 (5 bases). This CDR3 is 15 amino acids long. Looked up from germline, CDR1 is KGHSH and CDR2 is LQKENI. V lost 5 bases and J lost 3, with 16 bases in between. The CDR3 is CASSARQRKDTEAFF. The CDR3 nucleotides are TGTGCCAGCTCAGCTAGACAGAGGAAAGACACTGAAGCTTTCTTT.

The chain is built from TRBV4-1 and TRBJ2-2, with 12 bases lining up with TRBD2. The V and J ends lost 0 bases and 4 bases, in that order; junction bases with no gene match: 3. This CDR3 spans 17 amino acids. Germline lookup yields CDR1 MGHRA and CDR2 YSYEKL. In DNA, the CDR3 is TGCGCCAGCAGCCAAGAGTCTAGCGGGAGGGCCACCGGGGAGCTGTTTTTT. Encoded protein: CASSQESSGRATGELFF.

The rearrangement links TRBV19 to TRBJ1-3; D remains ambiguous. Looked up from germline, CDR1 is LNHDA and CDR2 is SQIVND (reference sequence). Between the trimmed V and J ends, which lost 5 bases and 2 bases, there was a span of 7 bases. This CDR3 spans 13 amino acids. The CDR3 DNA reads as TGTGCCAGTAGTGGTACAGCTGGAAACACCATATATTTT. Amino acid sequence: CASSGTAGNTIYF.

The V gene is TRBV9, the J gene TRBJ2-5, with a possible D match to TRBD2 (6 bases). V was trimmed by 0 bases and J by 7 bases, leaving 13 bases between them. Germline lookup yields CDR1 SGDLS and CDR2 YYNGEE. The CDR3 is 14 residues long. The CDR3 DNA reads TGTGCCAGCAGCGTAGAGGCGGGAACCCGGACCCAGTACTTC. Its translation: CASSVEAGTRTQYF.

For the CDR3, the DNA is TGTGCCAGCAGCCAAGTTCGGTTAGCGGGGACCTACGAGCAGTACTTC. The encoded protein is CASSQVRLAGTYEQYF. This chain connects TRBV4-2 to TRBJ2-7; 8 bases line up with TRBD2. Germline CDR1 and CDR2: LGHNA and YNFKEQ. Germline trimming cut 1 base from V and 2 bases from J; bases unmatched to any gene: 7. The length of the CDR3 is 16 residues.

A single count supports this clone. This sequence joins TRBV18 and TRBJ2-7; 10 bases line up with TRBD1. CDR3 size: 13 residues. Germline V gene lookup returns CDR1 KGHSH and CDR2 LQKENI. After removal of 4 bases from V and 3 bases from J, the junction contained 0 bases not matched to a gene. The CDR3 sequence is CASSRDRGYEQYF. CDR3 in DNA: TGTGCCAGCTCACGGGACAGGGGCTACGAGCAGTACTTC.

The chain joins TRBV11-1 to TRBJ2-5; no firm D call. CDR1 and CDR2 (germline): SGHAT, FQDESV (reference sequence). This CDR3 has 12 residues. V lost 3 bases to trimming and J lost 13 bases, with 15 bases between them. The CDR3 is CASSFGLSGRYF. The CDR3 bases are TGTGCCAGCAGCTTTGGGCTGTCTGGTCGGTACTTC.

The chain recombines TRBV3-1 (or the pseudogene TRBV3-2) with TRBJ2-7; tentative D call: TRBD1 (5 bases). CDR1 is LGHDT and CDR2 is YNNKEL in the germline V gene (reference sequence). Between the trimmed V and J ends, which lost 4 bases and 3 bases, there was a span of 13 bases. The CDR3 is 14 residues long. The CDR3 spells CASSPMDTRYEQYF. As DNA, the CDR3 is TGTGCCAGCAGCCCTATGGACACCCGCTACGAGCAGTACTTC.

This clone was observed a handful of times. CDR3 nucleotides: TGCAGCGTCCAACCTCCGGGACAGGGGCAAGAGACCCAGTACTTC. Translating gives CSVQPPGQGQETQYF. V gene TRBV29-1 combines with J gene TRBJ2-5, with 10 bases matching TRBD1. Germline loops: CDR1 SQVTM, CDR2 ANQGSEA. V shed 6 bases, J shed 2 bases, and the junction held 9 bases outside the gene matches. This CDR3 spans 15 amino acids.

The rearrangement links TRBV5-1 to TRBJ2-1; 14 bases align to TRBD2. CDR1 is SGHRS and CDR2 is YFSETQ in the germline V gene. The J segment lost 4 bases and the V segment lost 5 bases, leaving 2 bases of the junction unmatched. This CDR3 is built from 15 residues. CDR3 in amino acids: CASRGLAGGYNEQFF. CDR3 bases: TGCGCCAGCAGAGGACTAGCGGGGGGATACAATGAGCAGTTCTTC.

The chain couples TRBV5-6 to TRBJ2-2; 7 bases agree with TRBD1. This CDR3 is 14 amino acids long. Trimming took 7 bases from V and 7 from J; bases not matched to a gene: 10. Germline V lookup: CDR1 SGHDT, CDR2 YYEEEE. The CDR3: CASRTTGDSGELFF. Written as DNA, the CDR3 is TGTGCCAGCCGAACAACAGGGGATAGCGGGGAGCTGTTTTTT.

The chain joins TRBV29-1 to TRBJ2-5; D is undetermined. Germline V gene lookup returns CDR1 SQVTM and CDR2 ANQGSEA. The CDR3 is made up of 13 amino acids. Trimming removed 1 base from V and 6 bases from J, with 12 bases in between. The CDR3 protein is CSVEVLAAKTQYF. The CDR3 DNA reads as TGCAGCGTTGAAGTCCTGGCCGCAAAGACCCAGTACTTC.

The genes are TRBV25-1 and TRBJ1-1; D perhaps matches TRBD1 (5 bases). Germline V CDR1 and CDR2: MGHDK, SYGVNS. This CDR3 has 15 amino acids. V lost 2 bases, J lost 2 bases, and 12 bases lay in between. In DNA form, the CDR3 reads TGTGCCAGCAGTGAAAGGGGTCTGGCTAACACTGAAGCTTTCTTT. Its translation is CASSERGLANTEAFF.

The chain is built from TRBV2 and TRBJ1-5; D is uncertain. V lost 7 bases, J lost 3 bases, and 10 bases lay in between. The CDR3 is 13 residues long. Germline values: CDR1 SNHLY, CDR2 FYNNEI. The DNA for the CDR3 is TGTGCCAGCATGCGGCTGGACAATCAGCCCCAGCATTTT. It specifies CASMRLDNQPQHF.

V and J are TRBV9 and TRBJ2-2; the D gene is possibly TRBD2 (5 bases). Trimming cost V 0 bases and J 3 bases, with 9 bases left between them. The V gene's germline CDR1 is SGDLS and CDR2 YYNGEE. The CDR3 totals 15 residues. In DNA form, the CDR3 reads TGTGCCAGCAGCGTAGTAGACTACTACACCGGGGAGCTGTTTTTT. It yields the protein CASSVVDYYTGELFF.

V is TRBV29-1 and J is TRBJ1-1; D uncertain. The CDR3 contains 11 residues. Germline V gene data show CDR1 as SQVTM and CDR2 as ANQGSEA. The V end lost 4 bases, the J end lost 5 bases, and 8 bases lay between the germline ends. The DNA of the CDR3 is TGCAGCGTTGTAACGGGGACTGAAGCTTTCTTT. Its protein product is CSVVTGTEAFF.

J is TRBJ2-3 and V is TRBV2; 10 nucleotides align to TRBD1. J was trimmed by 3 bases and V by 7 bases; bases with no gene match: 7. CDR3 length: 15 amino acids. Germline-derived CDR1 and CDR2 are SNHLY and FYNNEI. The CDR3 region has the DNA TGTGCCAGCACTATGGACAGGGGGAGGACAGATACGCAGTATTTT. Protein sequence: CASTMDRGRTDTQYF. Full variable domain (outside the CDR3, taken from reference TRBV2 and TRBJ2-3): EPEVTQTPSHQVTQMGQEVILRCVPISNHLYFYWYRQILGQKVEFLVSFYNNEISEKSEIFDDQFSVERPDGSNFTLKIRSTKLEDSAMYFCASTMDRGRTDTQYFGPGTRLTVL.

This chain joins TRBV5-8 and TRBJ2-2; D is uncertain. V was trimmed by 6 bases and J by 0 bases, leaving 9 bases between them. The germline V gene encodes CDR1 SGHTS and CDR2 YDEGEE. The CDR3 has 14 residues. This CDR3 reads CASTPSPNTGELFF. DNA of the CDR3: TGTGCCAGCACCCCGAGTCCGAACACCGGGGAGCTGTTTTTT.

The chain is built from TRBV10-2 and TRBJ2-7; the match to TRBD2 covers 13 bases. J lost 3 bases, V lost 6 bases, and 11 bases had no gene match. Germline V lookup: CDR1 WSHSY, CDR2 SAAADI. The CDR3 spans 17 residues. CDR3 coding DNA: TGCGCCAGCAGCCTACTAGCGGGGGGGAGTTTGAGCTACGAGCAGTACTTC. Protein product: CASSLLAGGSLSYEQYF.